The TCR beta chain under discussion was sequenced for a study of blood T cell repertoires in COVID-19 (TCRdb year 2020). About the study as a whole: Samples covering the acute and convalescent phases of COVID-19 were provided by collaborators in the United States, Italy and Spain. The material from the prospective study consisted of cDNA or gDNA derived from T cells, B-cell-depleted T cells, or PBMCs. The samples were drawn from two sources: the first 160 participants of the ongoing ImmuneRACE study, and about 1,300 subjects contributed by 6 global collaborators. The repertoires were made available in a free public database intended to serve as a resource for research on the immune response to SARS-CoV-2. Deeply sampled blood TCRbeta repertoires from subjects exposed to, actively infected with, or recovered from COVID-19 were included in the dataset. Where available, HLA class I and class II types were obtained from metadata supplied by the sample provider rather than from assay-based typing. A de-identified subject ID, COVID-19 status, age in years and sex were almost always included in the sample metadata. Findings and caveats that apply to the study as a whole: The quantity of clinical and demographic metadata differed by source and by participant and was supplied without curation.

The immunoSEQ Assay, a bias-controlled multiplex PCR, was used to amplify TCRbeta CDR3 regions from genomic DNA. Processing in the source paper ran as follows. Within the assay, amplification of reference gene primers was used to estimate how many nucleated cells each sample contained. Sequence reads were collapsed and filtered to measure the absolute abundance of every unique TCRbeta CDR3 rearrangement. For each sample, productive Simpson clonality was calculated as the square root of Simpson's diversity index over productive rearrangements. The clones in this table, taken by TCRdb from immuneACCESS, are in-frame only. Not every clone is retained; where verified, under half of the shortfall comes from an unresolved V gene, and the cause of the rest is unknown. V and J calls and clone size are copied from that table; D and trimming were computed from the DNA. The sample includes some 120,000 clones, with around two thirds observed a single time. Approximately 2.3% of the sample lies in the top ten.

Collaborating institutions collected whole blood in K2EDTA tubes following their own protocols. Collaborator samples were shipped for TCRbeta analysis as frozen whole blood, isolated PBMCs, or DNA extracted from either sample type. There are 15 amino acids in the CDR3, from cysteine to phenylalanine inclusive. Left in the record is the CDR3 DNA by itself, 45 bases read in frame from the first base. At the junction V is shortened by 2 bases and J by 9 bases; bases outside the gene matches: 7. The germline V gene sets CDR1 to SGHVS and CDR2 to FQNEAQ. In regard to this clone: This clone's antigen is unknown. No base qualities exist here, and no much larger clone lies one base off it.

The specimen sequenced was peripheral blood. The clonotype originates from a woman aged 70-85 years with acute or convalescent COVID-19. This sequence uses TRBV7-8 and TRBJ2-1; 10 central nucleotides agree with TRBD2. DNA sequence: TGTGCCAGCAGCTTAACTAGCGGGATGGGGGTTGAGCAGTTCTTC. Translated, this is CASSLTSGMGVEQFF.